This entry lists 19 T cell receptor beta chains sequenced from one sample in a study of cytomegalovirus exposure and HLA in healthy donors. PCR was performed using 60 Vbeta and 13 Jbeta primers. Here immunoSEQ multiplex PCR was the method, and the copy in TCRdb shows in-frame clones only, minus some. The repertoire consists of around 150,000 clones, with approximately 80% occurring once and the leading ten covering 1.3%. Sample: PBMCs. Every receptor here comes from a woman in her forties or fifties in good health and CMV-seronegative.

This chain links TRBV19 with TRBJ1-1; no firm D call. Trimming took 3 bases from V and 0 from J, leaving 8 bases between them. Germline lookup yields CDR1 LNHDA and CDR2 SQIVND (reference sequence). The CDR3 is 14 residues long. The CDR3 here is CASSIYSVNTEAFF. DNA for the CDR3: TGTGCCAGTAGTATTTATTCAGTGAACACTGAAGCTTTCTTT. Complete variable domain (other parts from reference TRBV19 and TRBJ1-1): DGGITQSPKYLFRKEGQNVTLSCEQNLNHDAMYWYRQDPGQGLRLIYYSQIVNDFQKGDIAEGYSVSREKKESFPLTVTSAQKNPTAFYLCASSIYSVNTEAFFGQGTRLTVV.

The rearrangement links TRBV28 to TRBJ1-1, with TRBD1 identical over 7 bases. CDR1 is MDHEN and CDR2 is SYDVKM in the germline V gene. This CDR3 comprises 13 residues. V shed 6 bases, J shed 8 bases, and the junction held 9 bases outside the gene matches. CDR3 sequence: CASRPPGQQEAFF. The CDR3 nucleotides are TGTGCCAGCAGGCCACCGGGACAGCAGGAAGCTTTCTTT.

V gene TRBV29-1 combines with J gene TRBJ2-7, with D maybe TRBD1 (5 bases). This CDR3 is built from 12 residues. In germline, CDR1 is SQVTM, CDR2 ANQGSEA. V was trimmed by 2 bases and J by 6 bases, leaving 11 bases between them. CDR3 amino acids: CSVERSRAEQYF. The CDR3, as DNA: TGCAGCGTTGAACGGAGCAGGGCCGAGCAGTACTTC.

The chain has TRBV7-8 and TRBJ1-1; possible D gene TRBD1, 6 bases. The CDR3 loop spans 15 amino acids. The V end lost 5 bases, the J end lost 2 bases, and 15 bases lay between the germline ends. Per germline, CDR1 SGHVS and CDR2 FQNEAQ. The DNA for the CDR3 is TGTGCCAGCAGCCAGTGGGGGGGCCGAAACACTGAAGCTTTCTTT. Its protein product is CASSQWGGRNTEAFF.

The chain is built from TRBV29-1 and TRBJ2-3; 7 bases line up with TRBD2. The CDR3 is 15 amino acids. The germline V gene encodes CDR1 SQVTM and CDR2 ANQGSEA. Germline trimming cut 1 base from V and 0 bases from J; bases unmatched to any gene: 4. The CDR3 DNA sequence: TGCAGCGTTGAAGTAGCGGGCCGAAGCACAGATACGCAGTATTTT. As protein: CSVEVAGRSTDTQYF.

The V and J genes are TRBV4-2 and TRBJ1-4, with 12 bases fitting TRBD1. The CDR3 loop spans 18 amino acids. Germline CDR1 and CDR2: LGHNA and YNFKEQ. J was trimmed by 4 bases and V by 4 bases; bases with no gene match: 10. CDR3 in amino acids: CASSRGTGGSSGNEKLFF. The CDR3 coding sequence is TGTGCCAGCAGCCGCGGGACAGGGGGCAGTAGTGGTAATGAAAAACTGTTTTTT.

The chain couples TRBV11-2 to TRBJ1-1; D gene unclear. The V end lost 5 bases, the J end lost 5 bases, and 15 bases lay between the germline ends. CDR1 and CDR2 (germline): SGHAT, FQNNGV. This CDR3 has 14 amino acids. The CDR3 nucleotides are TGTGCCAGCAGCCCGCCGGGTTATCGGACTGAAGCTTTCTTT. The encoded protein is CASSPPGYRTEAFF.

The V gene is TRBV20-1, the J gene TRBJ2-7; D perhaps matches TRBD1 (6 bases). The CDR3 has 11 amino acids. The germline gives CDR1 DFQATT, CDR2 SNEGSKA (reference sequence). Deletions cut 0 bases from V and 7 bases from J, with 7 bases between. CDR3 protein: CSARDRGEQYF. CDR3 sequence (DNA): TGCAGTGCTAGAGATAGGGGGGAGCAGTACTTC.

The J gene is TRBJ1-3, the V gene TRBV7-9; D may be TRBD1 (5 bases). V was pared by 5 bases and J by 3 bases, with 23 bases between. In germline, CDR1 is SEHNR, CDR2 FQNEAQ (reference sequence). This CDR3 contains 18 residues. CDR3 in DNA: TGTGCCAGCAGCCCCAGCCCCCCTCAGGGAGGGTATGGAAACACCATATATTTT. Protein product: CASSPSPPQGGYGNTIYF.

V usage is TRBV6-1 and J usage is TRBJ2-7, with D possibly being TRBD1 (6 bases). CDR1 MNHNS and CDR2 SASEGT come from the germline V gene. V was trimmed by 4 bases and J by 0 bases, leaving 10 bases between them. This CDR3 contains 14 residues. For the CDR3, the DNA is TGTGCCAGCAGTGCGCTGGGGGCCTCCTACGAGCAGTACTTC. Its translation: CASSALGASYEQYF.

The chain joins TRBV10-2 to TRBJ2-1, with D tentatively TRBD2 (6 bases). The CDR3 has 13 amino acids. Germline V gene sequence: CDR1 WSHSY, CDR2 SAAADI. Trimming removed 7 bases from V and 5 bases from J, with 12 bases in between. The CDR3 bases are TGCGCCAGCACTCGCGGGGTTAACAATGAGCAGTTCTTC. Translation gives CASTRGVNNEQFF.

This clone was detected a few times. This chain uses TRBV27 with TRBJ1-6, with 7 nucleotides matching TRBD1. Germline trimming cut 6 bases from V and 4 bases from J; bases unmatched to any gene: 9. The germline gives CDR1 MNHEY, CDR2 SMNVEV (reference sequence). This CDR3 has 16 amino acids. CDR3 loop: CASRGLTGSYNSPLHF. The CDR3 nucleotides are TGTGCCAGCAGAGGGTTGACAGGGTCATATAATTCACCCCTCCACTTT.

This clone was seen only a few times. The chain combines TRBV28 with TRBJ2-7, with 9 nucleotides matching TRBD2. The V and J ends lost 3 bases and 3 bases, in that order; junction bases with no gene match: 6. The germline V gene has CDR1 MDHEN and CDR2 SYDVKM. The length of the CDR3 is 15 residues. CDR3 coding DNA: TGTGCCAGCAGTTTGGGCGGGAGGGTCAACTACGAGCAGTACTTC. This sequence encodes CASSLGGRVNYEQYF. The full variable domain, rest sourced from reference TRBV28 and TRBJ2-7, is DVKVTQSSRYLVKRTGEKVFLECVQDMDHENMFWYRQDPGLGLRLIYFSYDVKMKEKGDIPEGYSVSREKKERFSLILESASTNQTSMYLCASSLGGRVNYEQYFGPGTRLTVT.

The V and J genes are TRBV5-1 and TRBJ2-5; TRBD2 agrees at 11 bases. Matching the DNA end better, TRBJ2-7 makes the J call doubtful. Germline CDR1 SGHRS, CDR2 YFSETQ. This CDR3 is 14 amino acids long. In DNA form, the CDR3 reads TGCGCCAGCAGCACTAGCGGGAGATCCTACGAGCAGTACTTC. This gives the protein CASSTSGRSYEQYF.

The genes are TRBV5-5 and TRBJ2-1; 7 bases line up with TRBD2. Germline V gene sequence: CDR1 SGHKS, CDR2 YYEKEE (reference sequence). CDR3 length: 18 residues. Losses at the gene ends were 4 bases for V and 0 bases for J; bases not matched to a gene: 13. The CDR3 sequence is CASSRVAASGGSYNEQFF. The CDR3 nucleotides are TGTGCCAGCAGCCGAGTGGCGGCTAGCGGAGGCTCCTACAATGAGCAGTTCTTC. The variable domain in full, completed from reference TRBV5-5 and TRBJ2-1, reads DAGVTQSPTHLIKTRGQQVTLRCSPISGHKSVSWYQQVLGQGPQFIFQYYEKEERGRGNFPDRFSARQFPNYSSELNVNALLLGDSALYLCASSRVAASGGSYNEQFFGPGTRLTVL.

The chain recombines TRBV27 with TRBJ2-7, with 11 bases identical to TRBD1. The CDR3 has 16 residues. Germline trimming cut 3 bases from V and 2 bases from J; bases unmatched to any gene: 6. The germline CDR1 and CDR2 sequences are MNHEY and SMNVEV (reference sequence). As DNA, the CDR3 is TGTGCCAGCAGTTTCCTGGCGGGACAGGGGGCCTACGAGCAGTACTTC. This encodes CASSFLAGQGAYEQYF.

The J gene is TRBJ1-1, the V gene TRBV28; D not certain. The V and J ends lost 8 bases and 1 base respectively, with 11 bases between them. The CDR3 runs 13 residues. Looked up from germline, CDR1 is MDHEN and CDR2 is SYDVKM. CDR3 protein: CASRRDSNTEAFF. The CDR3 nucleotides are TGTGCCAGCCGGCGGGATTCGAACACTGAAGCTTTCTTT.

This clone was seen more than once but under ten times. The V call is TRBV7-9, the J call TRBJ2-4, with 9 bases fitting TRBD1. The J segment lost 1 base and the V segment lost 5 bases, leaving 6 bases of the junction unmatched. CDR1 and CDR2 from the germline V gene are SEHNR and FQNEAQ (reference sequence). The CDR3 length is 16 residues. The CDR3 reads CASSLDRGIAKNIQYF. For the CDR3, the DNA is TGTGCCAGCAGCCTTGACAGGGGGATTGCCAAAAACATTCAGTACTTC.

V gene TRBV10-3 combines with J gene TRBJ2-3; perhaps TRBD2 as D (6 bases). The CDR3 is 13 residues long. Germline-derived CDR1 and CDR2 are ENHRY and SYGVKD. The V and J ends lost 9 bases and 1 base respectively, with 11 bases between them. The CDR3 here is CAIWGLGTDTQYF. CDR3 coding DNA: TGTGCCATATGGGGACTGGGCACAGATACGCAGTATTTT.